This T cell receptor beta chain was observed in a study of vaccination effects on CD4 cells after COVID-19. Study-level information: Each participant was given two doses of one vaccine (BNT162b2 or mRNA-1273).

This clone is medium-sized in the sample. The antigen is undetermined. CDR1 and CDR2 from the germline V gene are MNHEY and SVGAGI. Trimming took off 6 bases at V and 0 bases at J, with 5 bases between the two ends. The CDR3 spans 12 residues. Data came from immunoSEQ multiplex PCR; TCRdb stores just in-frame clones and leaves some out. The data show 50,000 to 60,000 clones, with roughly 70% seen just once and 18% held by the top ten. ViraFEST assay sequencing came after antigen-specific CD4+ T cells were expanded with viral peptide pools. The culture ran for under eleven days, and then CD4+ T cells were isolated. People in the vaccine group had not been infected with SARS-CoV-2 before, and their nucleocapsid antibodies were negative. Whole-study findings and limits: Small numbers of convalescent patients limited the study. It also lacked early post-infection timepoints.

This receptor was taken from a human donor who received a COVID-19 vaccine. V gene TRBV6-5 combines with J gene TRBJ1-2; D gene uncertain. The specimen comprised CD4+ T cells from PBMCs cultured with SARS-CoV-2 spike peptides, sampled before COVID-19 vaccination. This chain's CDR3 is CASRGTNYGYTF. The CDR3, as DNA: TGTGCCAGCAGAGGGACTAACTATGGCTACACCTTC.